This record looks at one T cell receptor beta chain sequence and its context. The entry originates in a study of T cell responses to AZD1222 COVID-19 vaccine. This CDR3 has 15 residues. Germline CDR1 and CDR2: MDHEN and SYDVKM. The V end lost 8 bases, the J end lost 5 bases, and 22 bases lay between the germline ends. Using immunoSEQ multiplex PCR, the repertoire was profiled, and TCRdb retains in-frame clones only, with some absent. Of about 120,000 clones in the sample, about 86% were seen once. Sequencing was performed on peripheral blood, taken on day 0 of AZD1222 vaccination. The chain is built from TRBV28 and TRBJ2-7, with D possibly matching TRBD1 (6 bases). The sequence came from an adult in good health. CDR3 nucleotide sequence: TGTGCCAGCTCACGACCCATCGGGACAATTAACGAGCAGTACTTC. Translating it yields CASSRPIGTINEQYF.